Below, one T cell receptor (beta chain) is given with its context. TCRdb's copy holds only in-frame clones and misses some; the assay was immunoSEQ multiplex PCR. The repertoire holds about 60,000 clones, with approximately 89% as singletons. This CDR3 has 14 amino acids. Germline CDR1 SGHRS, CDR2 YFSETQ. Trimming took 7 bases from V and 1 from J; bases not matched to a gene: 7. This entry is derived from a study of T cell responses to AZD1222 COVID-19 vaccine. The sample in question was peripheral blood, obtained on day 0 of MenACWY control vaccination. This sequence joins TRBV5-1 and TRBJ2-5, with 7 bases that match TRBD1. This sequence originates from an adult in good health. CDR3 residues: CASGLAGGQETQYF. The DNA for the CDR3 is TGCGCCAGCGGGTTAGCAGGGGGCCAAGAGACCCAGTACTTC.